This is a list of T cell receptor beta chains from one sample in a study of Graves' ophthalmopathy and Graves' hyperthyroidism. TCRdb redid the calling of the multiplex PCR reads with MiXCR, one entry per CDR3 protein. This sample has 600,000 to 700,000 distinct CDR3 sequences, with roughly 39% found just once. Sample: peripheral blood. The receptors come from an adult man with Graves' ophthalmopathy. CDR3s include the opening cysteine and the closing phenylalanine or tryptophan. The D gene is left open where the match is weak. Size values are once, few and many counts, or a class for expanded clones, and some rows have none.

clone size | CDR3 length | J gene | V gene | D gene | CDR3 DNA | CDR3 protein
many | 14 | TRBJ2-7 | TRBV12-3/TRBV12-4 | TRBD1 | TGTGCCAGCGGCCCAACAGGGGCCGTCGGCGAGCAGTACTTC | CASGPTGAVGEQYF
. | 13 | TRBJ2-1 | TRBV20-1 | . | TGCAGTGCTAGAAGGGACCCCAGCAATGAGCAGTTCTTC | CSARRDPSNEQFF
. | 15 | TRBJ1-1 | TRBV2 | . | TGTGCCAGCAGTGAAGCGCTTGCCGTGAACACTGAAGCTTTCTTT | CASSEALAVNTEAFF
many | 15 | TRBJ2-7 | TRBV7-2 | . | TGTGCCAGCAGCTTAGTCGGCGGGGATAGGTACGAGCAGTACTTC | CASSLVGGDRYEQYF
many | 13 | TRBJ2-5 | TRBV24-1 | . | TGTGCCACCAGTGGCCCGGCTGGGGAGACCCAGTACTTC | CATSGPAGETQYF
. | 12 | TRBJ1-6 | TRBV10-3 | . | TGTGCCATCAGTGTTATCGGGGGGCCCCTCCACTTT | CAISVIGGPLHF
many | 12 | TRBJ2-7 | TRBV7-9 | . | TGTGCCAGCAGCTCCGACAGACTCGAGCAGTACTTC | CASSSDRLEQYF
many | 15 | TRBJ1-4 | TRBV7-9 | . | TGTGCCAGCAGCTTAGCGGCAGGGGTTAATGAAAAACTGTTTTTT | CASSLAAGVNEKLFF
. | 14 | TRBJ1-6 | TRBV2 | . | TGTGCCAGCTCCGACGGGGGTTATAATTCACCCCTCCACTTT | CASSDGGYNSPLHF
. | 12 | TRBJ2-5 | TRBV5-1 | . | TGCGCCAGCAGCGCCCACTGGGAGACCCAGTACTTC | CASSAHWETQYF
many | 12 | TRBJ2-2 | TRBV20-1 | TRBD2 | TGCAGTGCTAGAGTAGGGGGACTAGGACTGTTTTTT | CSARVGGLGLFF
. | 14 | TRBJ2-7 | TRBV20-1 | TRBD1 | TGCGGTGCTAGGGGGGACAGGGGATCTTACGAGCAGTACTTC | CGARGDRGSYEQYF
many | 13 | TRBJ1-5 | TRBV7-9 | . | TGTGCCAGCAGCTCCACAGGGAGTCAGCCCCAGCATTTT | CASSSTGSQPQHF
. | 12 | TRBJ2-5 | TRBV29-1 | . | TGCAGCGCCGGGGCGGGACAAGAGACCCAGTACTTC | CSAGAGQETQYF
few | 12 | TRBJ2-1 | TRBV25-1 | . | TGTGCCAGCAATCAGGGAAACAATGAGCAGTTCTTC | CASNQGNNEQFF
. | 17 | TRBJ2-5 | TRBV7-6 | TRBD1 | TGTGCCAGCAGCTCCCGGACAGGGGGGTCCTTACAAGAGACCCAGTACTTC | CASSSRTGGSLQETQYF
. | 16 | TRBJ2-2 | TRBV6-5 | . | TGTGCCAGCAGTTACTCGACGGATCCGAGAACCGGGGAGCTGTTTTTT | CASSYSTDPRTGELFF
. | 14 | TRBJ2-7 | TRBV5-4 | TRBD1 | TGTGCCAGCACCTGGGGGACAGGGGGCCACGAGCAGTACTTC | CASTWGTGGHEQYF
. | 16 | TRBJ2-6 | TRBV10-3 | . | TGTGCCAGCAGGGCAGGTATCGTTACTGGGGCCAACGTCCTGACTTTC | CASRAGIVTGANVLTF
many | 13 | TRBJ1-2 | TRBV20-1 | TRBD1 | TGCAGTGCATTGAAGACAGGGGTATATGGCTACACCTTC | CSALKTGVYGYTF
many | 15 | TRBJ1-1 | TRBV5-1 | . | TGCGCCAGCAGCTCAGAGGCCAGGAGGCGGACTGAAGCTTTCTTT | CASSSEARRRTEAFF
many | 11 | TRBJ2-7 | TRBV29-1 | . | TGCAGCGTTGAGGGATTCTCTGGGCAGTACTTC | CSVEGFSGQYF
many | 14 | TRBJ1-1 | TRBV19 | TRBD1 | TGTGCCAGTACCGATGGACAGGGTTTCACTGAAGCTTTCTTT | CASTDGQGFTEAFF
few | 15 | TRBJ1-3 | TRBV3-1 | TRBD1 | TGTGCCAGCAGCCCCAACAGGGGTCGAGGAAACACCATATATTTT | CASSPNRGRGNTIYF
. | 14 | TRBJ1-1 | TRBV19 | . | TGTGCCAGTAGTATTGGGACCCTGGGCATTGAAGCTTTCTTT | CASSIGTLGIEAFF
many | 16 | TRBJ2-5 | TRBV20-1 | . | TGCAGTGCTAGTTATGGGAGGTGGAGCGCGCAAGAGACCCAGTACTTC | CSASYGRWSAQETQYF
. | 14 | TRBJ1-4 | TRBV29-1 | . | TGCAGCGTTGCCATCGGCGAGCCAAATGAAAAACTGTTTTTT | CSVAIGEPNEKLFF
few | 15 | TRBJ2-2 | TRBV7-9 | . | TGTGCCAGCAGCTTAGTTGTAGAAACAACCGGGGAGCTGTTTTTT | CASSLVVETTGELFF
many | 15 | TRBJ2-5 | TRBV9 | . | TGTGCCAGCAGCGTCGGAACAGGAAGCCAAGAGACCCAGTACTTC | CASSVGTGSQETQYF
many | 12 | TRBJ1-1 | TRBV20-1 | TRBD1 | TGCAGTGCGCGGACAGGGGTGACTGAAGCTTTCTTT | CSARTGVTEAFF
. | 16 | TRBJ1-4 | TRBV4-3 | . | TGCGCCAGCAGCCAAGGGGAGGCGGCAGGGGTAGAAAAACTGTTTTTT | CASSQGEAAGVEKLFF
. | 14 | TRBJ1-2 | TRBV2 | TRBD1 | TGTGCCAGCAGGGCGGGGACAGGGGGCGACGGCTACACCTTC | CASRAGTGGDGYTF
. | 17 | TRBJ1-1 | TRBV15 | TRBD1 | TGTGCCACCAGCAGAGTACAGGGGGCCGGTGGTGAATCTGAAGCTTTCTTT | CATSRVQGAGGESEAFF
. | 17 | TRBJ1-1 | TRBV4-2 | TRBD1 | TGTGCCAGCAGCCAACGGGACAGGGGGCTGGTGAACACTGAAGCTTTCTTT | CASSQRDRGLVNTEAFF
. | 13 | TRBJ1-1 | TRBV11-2 | . | TGTGCCTGGAGTGTACAGGTTAACACTGAAGCTTCCTTC | CAWSVQVNTEASF
. | 15 | TRBJ2-7 | TRBV6-4 | . | TGTGCCAGCAGTGACTCGATACCGCTCTCCTACGAGCAGTACTTC | CASSDSIPLSYEQYF
once | 13 | TRBJ1-4 | TRBV25-1 | . | TGTGCCAGCAGGGCCGCCGACAATGAAAAACTGTTTTTT | CASRAADNEKLFF
few | 15 | TRBJ1-2 | TRBV7-2 | . | TGTGCCAGCAGCTCACTACGGGGGTCGGGCTATGGCTACACCTTC | CASSSLRGSGYGYTF
many | 16 | TRBJ1-1 | TRBV10-3 | . | TGTGCCATCAGTGAGGGGTCCGTAAGACGGAACACTGAAGCTTTCTTT | CAISEGSVRRNTEAFF
many | 13 | TRBJ2-7 | TRBV10-3 | . | TGTGCCATCCTCGACCCGGTAGGATACGAGCAGTACTTC | CAILDPVGYEQYF
. | 15 | TRBJ2-5 | TRBV19 | TRBD1 | TGCGCCAGTACCCTCTCCGAACAGGGGAGAGAGACCCAGTACTTC | CASTLSEQGRETQYF
. | 15 | TRBJ1-4 | TRBV7-8 | . | TGTGCCAGCAGCCCGTCTCGGGACCGAAATGAAAAACTGTTTTTT | CASSPSRDRNEKLFF
. | 14 | TRBJ2-2 | TRBV7-9 | TRBD2 | TGTGCCAGCAGCTTCCTTGGCGGGAGCGGGGAGCTGTTTTTT | CASSFLGGSGELFF
many | 13 | TRBJ2-7 | TRBV24-1 | TRBD1 | TGTGCCACCAGTGAGCCAACAGGGGTCGAGCAGTACTTC | CATSEPTGVEQYF
. | 17 | TRBJ1-6 | TRBV2 | . | TGTGCCAGCAGTTTAGGGTACGGGGGAGGGGCGAATTCACCCCTCCACTTT | CASSLGYGGGANSPLHF
many | 13 | TRBJ2-5 | TRBV2 | . | TGTGCCAGCAGTAGCCCAGGGGAAGAGACCCAGTACTTC | CASSSPGEETQYF
many | 16 | TRBJ2-6 | TRBV7-2 | . | TGTGCCAGCAGCCCAGGGACGAGCTCTGGGGCCAACGTCCTGACTTTC | CASSPGTSSGANVLTF
. | 13 | TRBJ1-2 | TRBV12-3/TRBV12-4 | TRBD1 | TGTGCCAGCCCCGCAGGGACAGGGCAAGGCTACACCTTC | CASPAGTGQGYTF
. | 13 | TRBJ1-5 | TRBV4-2 | . | TGTGCCAGCAGCCAAGATTGGGGGGACTCCCAGCATTTT | CASSQDWGDSQHF
few | 13 | TRBJ1-2 | TRBV12-3/TRBV12-4 | . | TGTGCCAGCAGCCAAGATGCTTTTTTGGGCTACACCTTC | CASSQDAFLGYTF
. | 14 | TRBJ1-2 | TRBV10-3 | . | TGTGCCATCAGTGAGTCCCGGGCCAACTATGGCTACACCTTC | CAISESRANYGYTF
many | 18 | TRBJ2-2 | TRBV7-8 | TRBD2 | TGTGCCAGCAGCTCTCTTAGGCCGGGACTAGCGGGAATCGGGGAGCTGTTTTTT | CASSSLRPGLAGIGELFF
many | 12 | TRBJ2-2 | TRBV29-1 | . | TGCAGCGTTGGGGGGTACACCGGGGAGCTGTTTTTT | CSVGGYTGELFF
once | 14 | TRBJ1-1 | TRBV5-1 | TRBD1 | TGCGCCAGCGTTACAAGGGGGCAGAGCACTGAAGCTTTCTTT | CASVTRGQSTEAFF